This TCR beta chain was obtained from a study of a mutant IDH1 vaccine in newly diagnosed glioma. Turning to the study itself: Beginning 4-6 weeks after radiotherapy alone, or with temozolomide cycles, vaccination took place. A roughly 62% male, roughly 40% female split and a mean age of about 43 years characterized treated patients. Radiotherapy, temozolomide, or both had been given previously, and both were given to most.

Time point noted: week 47, end of study. It was 300 ug of mutant IDH1 20-mer peptide that made up each vaccine dose, given with topical imiquimod. Diagnosis in the donors showed new WHO grade 3 or 4 astrocytomas that were IDH1-mutant and ATRX-lost. The CDR3 spans 18 residues. V dropped 5 bases and J dropped 1; count of bases not matched to a gene: 10. Looked up from germline, CDR1 is SGDLS and CDR2 is YYNGEE. About this clone: Its antigen is as yet unknown.

Clones were read by immunoSEQ multiplex PCR, and TCRdb kept only the in-frame ones, dropping some. The sample comprises tens of thousands of clones, roughly 87% of which are singletons, and 3% to 3.5% rests with the top ten. This material consisted of PBMCs, taken from a glioma patient whose treatment included an IDH1 peptide vaccine. The sequence was obtained from a woman aged 50 to 60 with glioma. The chain employs TRBV9 and TRBJ1-6; 9 nucleotides agree with TRBD1. The CDR3 coding sequence is TGTGCCAGCAGTTCGGGACAGGGCCAAAGTTCCTATAATTCACCCCTCCACTTT. It is translated as CASSSGQGQSSYNSPLHF.